Listed below are T cell receptor beta chains from one sample, sequenced in a study of blood T cell repertoires in COVID-19. Assay: immunoSEQ multiplex PCR; the TCRdb copy retains only in-frame clones and omits some. This table has hundreds of thousands of clones, around nine tenths appearing once. Sequencing used peripheral blood. These receptors all stem from a woman aged 30 to 39 with COVID-19, enrolled during active disease. Both conserved end residues are part of each CDR3. A D gene is named only where the DNA matches it firmly. Size values are once, few and many counts, or a class for expanded clones, and some rows have none.

J gene: TRBJ2-1; D gene: .; V gene: TRBV7-8; clone size: .; CDR3 DNA: TGTGCCAGCTCTGTCCGGCGTGGGGGTACAGGTAAACAGGGCAATGAGCAGTTCTTC; CDR3 protein: CASSVRRGGTGKQGNEQFF
J gene: TRBJ2-3; D gene: TRBD2; V gene: TRBV18; clone size: few; CDR3 DNA: TGTGCCAGCTCAAAAGGACTAGCGGCGGTAGATACGCAGTATTTT; CDR3 protein: CASSKGLAAVDTQYF
J gene: TRBJ1-5; D gene: .; V gene: TRBV27; clone size: .; CDR3 DNA: TGTGCCAGCAGTAGGACTGGTAGCAATCAGCCCCAGCATTTT; CDR3 protein: CASSRTGSNQPQHF
J gene: TRBJ2-3; D gene: TRBD2; V gene: TRBV5-6; clone size: .; CDR3 DNA: TGTGCCAGCAGCCCCGGTGGGACTAGCGGGGGGATGAGCACAGATACGCAGTATTTT; CDR3 protein: CASSPGGTSGGMSTDTQYF
J gene: TRBJ1-4; D gene: .; V gene: TRBV19; clone size: once; CDR3 DNA: TGTGCCAGTAGTAGAGGGATGTGGGGAAAACTGTTTTTT; CDR3 protein: CASSRGMWGKLFF
J gene: TRBJ1-5; D gene: .; V gene: TRBV25-1; clone size: few; CDR3 DNA: TGTGCCAGCAGTGAATTCGGGAGCGGGGGCAATCAGCCCCAGCATTTT; CDR3 protein: CASSEFGSGGNQPQHF
J gene: TRBJ1-4; D gene: .; V gene: TRBV6-1; clone size: .; CDR3 DNA: TGTGCCAGCAGTGTCACCCAGGGGACACTTAATGAAAAACTGTTTTTT; CDR3 protein: CASSVTQGTLNEKLFF
J gene: TRBJ2-7; D gene: .; V gene: TRBV6-5; clone size: .; CDR3 DNA: TGTGCCAGCAGGAGCAGGGTCCACGAGCAGTACTTC; CDR3 protein: CASRSRVHEQYF
J gene: TRBJ2-5; D gene: .; V gene: TRBV7-9; clone size: .; CDR3 DNA: TGTGCCAGCAGCTTAGCTATGTCCCAAGAGACCCAGTACTTC; CDR3 protein: CASSLAMSQETQYF
J gene: TRBJ2-7; D gene: .; V gene: TRBV16; clone size: .; CDR3 DNA: TGTGCCAGCAGGCATGAGGGCGGCGAGCAGTACTTC; CDR3 protein: CASRHEGGEQYF
J gene: TRBJ1-4; D gene: .; V gene: TRBV5-5; clone size: .; CDR3 DNA: TGTGCCAGCAGCTTGGACAGGTTAAATGAAAAACTGTTTTTT; CDR3 protein: CASSLDRLNEKLFF
J gene: TRBJ2-2; D gene: .; V gene: TRBV3-1/TRBV3-2; clone size: .; CDR3 DNA: TGTGCCAGCAGCCAACTGGACAGAGGTAACACCGGGGAGCTGTTTTTT; CDR3 protein: CASSQLDRGNTGELFF
J gene: TRBJ2-1; D gene: .; V gene: TRBV10-1; clone size: .; CDR3 DNA: TGCGCCAGCAGTGAGTCGAGACGGGGGCGGGGGTACAATGAGCAGTTCTTC; CDR3 protein: CASSESRRGRGYNEQFF
J gene: TRBJ2-1; D gene: TRBD2; V gene: TRBV19; clone size: .; CDR3 DNA: TGTGCCAGTAGTACCGGGACTAGGAAGTCCAACAATGAGCAGTTCTTC; CDR3 protein: CASSTGTRKSNNEQFF
J gene: TRBJ2-1; D gene: TRBD1; V gene: TRBV19; clone size: once; CDR3 DNA: TGTGCCAGTAGTATTCAGGGGGCACCCTACAATGAGCAGTTCTTC; CDR3 protein: CASSIQGAPYNEQFF
J gene: TRBJ2-7; D gene: .; V gene: TRBV11-2; clone size: .; CDR3 DNA: TGTGCCAGCAGACCCTCCACCTTCAGCTCCTACGAGCAGTACTTC; CDR3 protein: CASRPSTFSSYEQYF
J gene: TRBJ1-1; D gene: .; V gene: TRBV2; clone size: .; CDR3 DNA: TGTGCCAGCAGCGTTGGGGCATTTAAGCCTTTCTTT; CDR3 protein: CASSVGAFKPFF
J gene: TRBJ2-7; D gene: .; V gene: TRBV21-1; clone size: .; CDR3 DNA: TGTGCCAGCAGCAAAGCTACGGAGTCCGAGCAGTACTTC; CDR3 protein: CASSKATESEQYF
J gene: TRBJ2-2; D gene: TRBD2; V gene: TRBV11-3; clone size: few; CDR3 DNA: TGTGCCAGCAAAAGAGGGACTAGCGACGGGGAGCTGTTTTTT; CDR3 protein: CASKRGTSDGELFF
J gene: TRBJ2-5; D gene: TRBD1; V gene: TRBV15; clone size: .; CDR3 DNA: TGTGCCACCAGCAGCCTCCGGGACAGGGAGAAGACCCAGTACTTC; CDR3 protein: CATSSLRDREKTQYF
J gene: TRBJ2-1; D gene: .; V gene: TRBV27; clone size: .; CDR3 DNA: TGTGCCAGCGGTTTGGGCCCCTACAATGAGCAGTTCTTC; CDR3 protein: CASGLGPYNEQFF
J gene: TRBJ2-7; D gene: TRBD1; V gene: TRBV5-1; clone size: few; CDR3 DNA: TGCGCCAGCAGCTTACTCAACAGGGGGTCTACCTACGAGCAGTACTTC; CDR3 protein: CASSLLNRGSTYEQYF
J gene: TRBJ1-2; D gene: TRBD1; V gene: TRBV28; clone size: .; CDR3 DNA: TGTGCCAGCAGACGACCAGGGGGAGGCTATGGCTACACCTTC; CDR3 protein: CASRRPGGGYGYTF
J gene: TRBJ2-7; D gene: TRBD1; V gene: TRBV5-1; clone size: .; CDR3 DNA: TGCGCCAGCAGCTTTCGGGACAGGGAGAACGAGCAGTACTTC; CDR3 protein: CASSFRDRENEQYF
J gene: TRBJ2-3; D gene: TRBD1; V gene: TRBV7-8; clone size: .; CDR3 DNA: TGTGCCAGCAGCCCCTGGGGCGAGGGGGCGGCAGATACGCAGTATTTT; CDR3 protein: CASSPWGEGAADTQYF
J gene: TRBJ2-7; D gene: .; V gene: TRBV7-9; clone size: .; CDR3 DNA: TGTGCCAGCAGCTTAGTTTCCCGGGGGTCCTACGAGCAGTACTTC; CDR3 protein: CASSLVSRGSYEQYF
J gene: TRBJ1-1; D gene: TRBD1; V gene: TRBV7-9; clone size: once; CDR3 DNA: TGTGCCAGCAGCTTTACAGGGGCCGGGGCTGAAGCTTTCTTT; CDR3 protein: CASSFTGAGAEAFF
J gene: TRBJ1-6; D gene: .; V gene: TRBV27; clone size: .; CDR3 DNA: TGTGCCAGCACCCCCCGGGACACTAATTCACCCCTCCACTTT; CDR3 protein: CASTPRDTNSPLHF
J gene: TRBJ1-2; D gene: .; V gene: TRBV24-1; clone size: .; CDR3 DNA: TGTGCCACCAGTGATTACCAGGGGTATGGCTACACCTTC; CDR3 protein: CATSDYQGYGYTF
J gene: TRBJ2-7; D gene: TRBD1; V gene: TRBV27; clone size: .; CDR3 DNA: TGTGCCAGCAGTTTGGTCGGACAGGGGAGGACCTACGAGCAGTACTTC; CDR3 protein: CASSLVGQGRTYEQYF
J gene: TRBJ2-1; D gene: .; V gene: TRBV7-9; clone size: .; CDR3 DNA: TGTGCCAGCAGCCCAAGGACAACAAACAATGAGCAGTTCTTC; CDR3 protein: CASSPRTTNNEQFF
J gene: TRBJ2-7; D gene: TRBD2; V gene: TRBV28; clone size: .; CDR3 DNA: TGTGCCAGCAGTCCCTATCGGACTAGCGGGGGGCACGAGCAGTACTTC; CDR3 protein: CASSPYRTSGGHEQYF
J gene: TRBJ2-7; D gene: .; V gene: TRBV5-1; clone size: .; CDR3 DNA: TGCGCCAGCAGCTTGGTGGGGAGCTCCTACGAGCAGTACTTC; CDR3 protein: CASSLVGSSYEQYF
J gene: TRBJ1-2; D gene: .; V gene: TRBV28; clone size: .; CDR3 DNA: TGTGCCAGCAGTTTATTAGGGGAGGAAGGAGACCATGGCTACACCTTC; CDR3 protein: CASSLLGEEGDHGYTF
J gene: TRBJ1-5; D gene: .; V gene: TRBV7-8; clone size: once; CDR3 DNA: TGTGCCAGCAGCTTAGAGGGGATTCATCAGCCCCAGCATTTT; CDR3 protein: CASSLEGIHQPQHF
J gene: TRBJ2-3; D gene: TRBD2; V gene: TRBV5-4; clone size: .; CDR3 DNA: TGTGCCAGCAGCCCGGGACTAGCGGCCACAGATACGCAGTATTTT; CDR3 protein: CASSPGLAATDTQYF
J gene: TRBJ1-1; D gene: .; V gene: TRBV4-1; clone size: .; CDR3 DNA: TGCGCCAGCAGCCTCCGCGGGGGGGCAGGAACTGAAGCTTTCTTT; CDR3 protein: CASSLRGGAGTEAFF
J gene: TRBJ1-6; D gene: .; V gene: TRBV2; clone size: .; CDR3 DNA: TGTGCCAGCGGCATAGGGGCACTCTATAATTCACCCCTCCACTTT; CDR3 protein: CASGIGALYNSPLHF
J gene: TRBJ2-7; D gene: .; V gene: TRBV14; clone size: .; CDR3 DNA: TGTGCCAGCAGCCAAGATCCCCGAGCCTACGAGCAGTACTTC; CDR3 protein: CASSQDPRAYEQYF
J gene: TRBJ2-4; D gene: .; V gene: TRBV5-5; clone size: .; CDR3 DNA: TGTGCCAGCAGCTATAATCTAGCCAAAAACATTCAGTACTTC; CDR3 protein: CASSYNLAKNIQYF
J gene: TRBJ1-4; D gene: .; V gene: TRBV9; clone size: .; CDR3 DNA: TGTGCCAGCAGCGTAGGAACAGGTCTTAGTGAAAAACTGTTTTTT; CDR3 protein: CASSVGTGLSEKLFF
J gene: TRBJ1-6; D gene: .; V gene: TRBV19; clone size: .; CDR3 DNA: TGTGCCAGTAGTACCACCGGGAGCAGATCACCCCTCCACTTT; CDR3 protein: CASSTTGSRSPLHF
J gene: TRBJ2-2; D gene: .; V gene: TRBV5-1; clone size: .; CDR3 DNA: TGCGCCAGCAGCTTCGGCCGCAGGGCCCGGGTTAACACCGGGGAGCTGTTTTTT; CDR3 protein: CASSFGRRARVNTGELFF
J gene: TRBJ1-4; D gene: .; V gene: TRBV5-5; clone size: .; CDR3 DNA: TGTGCCAGCAGCGTCGAAGGGAGAGGAACTGAAAAACTGTTTTTT; CDR3 protein: CASSVEGRGTEKLFF
J gene: TRBJ2-3; D gene: TRBD2; V gene: TRBV28; clone size: .; CDR3 DNA: TGTGCCAGCAGTTTCGTCATAGCGGGGGTTGGAGATACGCAGTATTTT; CDR3 protein: CASSFVIAGVGDTQYF
J gene: TRBJ1-2; D gene: .; V gene: TRBV19; clone size: .; CDR3 DNA: TGTGCCAGTAGTATAGATAGGAAAGGGAGGGCCGGTGGCTACACCTTC; CDR3 protein: CASSIDRKGRAGGYTF
J gene: TRBJ2-2; D gene: TRBD2; V gene: TRBV5-1; clone size: .; CDR3 DNA: TGCGCCAGCAGCTTGACCGGACTAGCGGGGGATGGGGAGCTGTTTTTT; CDR3 protein: CASSLTGLAGDGELFF
J gene: TRBJ2-1; D gene: TRBD2; V gene: TRBV18; clone size: .; CDR3 DNA: TGTGCCAGCTCACCACTGGTTCGAGGGAGGGTTTACAATGAGCAGTTCTTC; CDR3 protein: CASSPLVRGRVYNEQFF
J gene: TRBJ1-2; D gene: TRBD1; V gene: TRBV2; clone size: .; CDR3 DNA: TGTGCCAGCACCGAGGGAACAGGGGGGAACGGCTACACCTTC; CDR3 protein: CASTEGTGGNGYTF
J gene: TRBJ2-7; D gene: .; V gene: TRBV6-5; clone size: .; CDR3 DNA: TGTGCCAGCAGTAAGAACAGCTACGAGCAGTACTTC; CDR3 protein: CASSKNSYEQYF
J gene: TRBJ1-6; D gene: .; V gene: TRBV25-1; clone size: .; CDR3 DNA: TGTGCCAGCAGTTGGGGACAAACCAATTCACCCCTCCACTTT; CDR3 protein: CASSWGQTNSPLHF
J gene: TRBJ2-3; D gene: TRBD2; V gene: TRBV14; clone size: once; CDR3 DNA: TGTGCCAGCAGCCACCCGCGGGGGGGCTTTAGCACAGATACGCAGTATTTT; CDR3 protein: CASSHPRGGFSTDTQYF
J gene: TRBJ2-7; D gene: .; V gene: TRBV27; clone size: .; CDR3 DNA: TGTGCCAGCAGAGAACAGGGCTACGAGCAGTACTTC; CDR3 protein: CASREQGYEQYF